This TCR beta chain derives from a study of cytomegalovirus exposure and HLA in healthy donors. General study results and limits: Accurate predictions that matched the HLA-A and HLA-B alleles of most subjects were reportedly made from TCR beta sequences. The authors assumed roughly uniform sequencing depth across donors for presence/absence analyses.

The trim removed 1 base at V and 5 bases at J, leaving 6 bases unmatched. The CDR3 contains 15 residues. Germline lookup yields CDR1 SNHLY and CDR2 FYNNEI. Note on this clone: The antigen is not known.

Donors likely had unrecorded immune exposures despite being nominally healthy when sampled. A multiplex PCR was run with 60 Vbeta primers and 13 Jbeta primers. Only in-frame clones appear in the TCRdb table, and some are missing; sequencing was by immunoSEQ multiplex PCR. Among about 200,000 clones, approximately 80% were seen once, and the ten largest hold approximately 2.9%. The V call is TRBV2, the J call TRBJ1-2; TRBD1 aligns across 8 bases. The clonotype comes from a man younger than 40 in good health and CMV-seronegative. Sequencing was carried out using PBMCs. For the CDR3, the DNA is TGTGCCAGCAGTGAAGAGACAGGGGCTCGGTATGGCTACACCTTC. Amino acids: CASSEETGARYGYTF.